The T cell receptor (beta chain) under discussion was sequenced for a study of T-cell reconstitution after alpha-beta-depleted transplantation in children. The germline V gene encodes CDR1 KGHSH and CDR2 LQKENI. The CDR3 spans 18 residues. Trimming removed 1 base at V and 0 bases at J, with 16 bases between. TCRbeta library construction was performed incorporating unique molecular identifiers. Each CDR3 protein gets one entry after TCRdb re-called the PCR reads with MiXCR. The sample lists some 520,000 distinct CDR3 sequences, approximately 32% seen once, with around 2.3% in the top ten. This specimen was PBMCs from the stem cell graft donor, taken from the stem cell graft. V is TRBV18 and J is TRBJ1-3; D gene uncertain. The receptor comes from a human donor who donated a stem cell graft to a child with aplastic anemia. The CDR3: CASSPRVLSVVSGNTIYF. CDR3 DNA sequence: TGTGCCAGCTCACCACGGGTGTTGAGCGTGGTCTCTGGAAACACCATATATTTT.